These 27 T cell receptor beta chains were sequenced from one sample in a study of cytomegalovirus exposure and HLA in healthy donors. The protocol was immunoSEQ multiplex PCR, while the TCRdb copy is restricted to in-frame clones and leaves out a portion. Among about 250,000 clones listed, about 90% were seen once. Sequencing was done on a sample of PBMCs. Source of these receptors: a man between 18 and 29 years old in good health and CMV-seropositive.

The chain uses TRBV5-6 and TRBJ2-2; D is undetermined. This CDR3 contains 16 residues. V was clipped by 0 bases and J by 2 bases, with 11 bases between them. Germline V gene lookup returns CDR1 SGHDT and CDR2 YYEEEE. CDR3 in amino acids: CASSLVQGYNTGELFF. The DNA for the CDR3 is TGTGCCAGCAGCTTGGTCCAAGGGTACAACACCGGGGAGCTGTTTTTT.

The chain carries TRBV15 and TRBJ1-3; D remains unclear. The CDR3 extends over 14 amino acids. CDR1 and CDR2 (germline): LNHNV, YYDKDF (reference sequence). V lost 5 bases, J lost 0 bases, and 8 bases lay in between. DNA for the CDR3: TGTGCCACCAGCTCGCGAGTCTCTGGAAACACCATATATTTT. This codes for CATSSRVSGNTIYF.

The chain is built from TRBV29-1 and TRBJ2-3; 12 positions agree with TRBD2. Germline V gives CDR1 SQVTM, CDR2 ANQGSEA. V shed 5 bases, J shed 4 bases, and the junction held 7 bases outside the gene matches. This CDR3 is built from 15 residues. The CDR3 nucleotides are TGCAGCGTTCAAAGACTAGCGGGAGCTGCAGATACGCAGTATTTT. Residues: CSVQRLAGAADTQYF.

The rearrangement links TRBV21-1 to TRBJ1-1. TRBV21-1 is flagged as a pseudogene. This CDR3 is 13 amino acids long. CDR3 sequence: CASSKVGSAGAFF. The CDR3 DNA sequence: TGTGCCAGCAGCAAAGTGGGCAGTGCGGGAGCTTTCTTT.

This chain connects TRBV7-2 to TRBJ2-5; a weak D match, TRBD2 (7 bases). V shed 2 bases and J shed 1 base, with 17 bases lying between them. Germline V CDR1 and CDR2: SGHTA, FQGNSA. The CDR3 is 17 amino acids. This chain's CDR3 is CASSLIGAGALQETQYF. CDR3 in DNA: TGTGCCAGCAGCTTAATCGGGGCGGGGGCCCTCCAAGAGACCCAGTACTTC. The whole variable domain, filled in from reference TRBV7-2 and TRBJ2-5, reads GAGVSQSPSNKVTEKGKDVELRCDPISGHTALYWYRQSLGQGLEFLIYFQGNSAPDKSGLPSDRFSAERTGGSVSTLTIQRTQQEDSAVYLCASSLIGAGALQETQYFGPGTRLLVL.

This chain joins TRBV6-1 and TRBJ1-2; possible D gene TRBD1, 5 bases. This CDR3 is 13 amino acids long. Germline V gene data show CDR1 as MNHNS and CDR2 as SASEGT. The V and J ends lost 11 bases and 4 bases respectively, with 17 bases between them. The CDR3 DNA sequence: TGTGCCGGTAGGGACCGGCAGATCTATGGCTACACCTTC. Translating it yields CAGRDRQIYGYTF.

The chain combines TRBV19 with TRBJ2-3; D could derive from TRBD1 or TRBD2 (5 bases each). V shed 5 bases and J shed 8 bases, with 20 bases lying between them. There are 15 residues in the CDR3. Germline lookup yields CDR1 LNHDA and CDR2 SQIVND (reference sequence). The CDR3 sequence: CASSDSGTGPGTQYF. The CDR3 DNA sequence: TGTGCCAGTAGTGATTCCGGGACGGGCCCCGGTACGCAGTATTTT.

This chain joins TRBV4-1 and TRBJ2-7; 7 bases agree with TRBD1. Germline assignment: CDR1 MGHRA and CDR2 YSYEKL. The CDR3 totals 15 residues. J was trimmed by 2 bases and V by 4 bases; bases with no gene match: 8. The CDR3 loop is CASSLITGDTYEQYF. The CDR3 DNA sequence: TGCGCCAGCAGCCTTATCACAGGGGACACCTACGAGCAGTACTTC.

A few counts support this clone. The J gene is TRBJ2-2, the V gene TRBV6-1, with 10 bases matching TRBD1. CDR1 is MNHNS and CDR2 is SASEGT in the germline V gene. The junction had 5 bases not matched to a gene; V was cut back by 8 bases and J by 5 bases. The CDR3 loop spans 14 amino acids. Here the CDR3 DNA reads TGTGCCAGCCGGGACAGGGGAGAAACCGGGGAGCTGTTTTTT. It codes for CASRDRGETGELFF.

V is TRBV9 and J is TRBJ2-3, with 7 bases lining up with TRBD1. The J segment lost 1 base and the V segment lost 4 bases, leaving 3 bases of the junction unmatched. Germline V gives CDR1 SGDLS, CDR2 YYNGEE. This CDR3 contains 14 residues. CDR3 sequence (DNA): TGTGCCAGCAGCTCGGGGACAGGCACAGATACGCAGTATTTT. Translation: CASSSGTGTDTQYF.

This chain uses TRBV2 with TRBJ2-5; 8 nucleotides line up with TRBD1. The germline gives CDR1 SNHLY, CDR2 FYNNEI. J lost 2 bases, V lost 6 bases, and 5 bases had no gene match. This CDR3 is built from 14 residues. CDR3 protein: CASSLDRGQETQYF. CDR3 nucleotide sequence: TGTGCCAGCAGCCTTGACAGGGGACAAGAGACCCAGTACTTC.

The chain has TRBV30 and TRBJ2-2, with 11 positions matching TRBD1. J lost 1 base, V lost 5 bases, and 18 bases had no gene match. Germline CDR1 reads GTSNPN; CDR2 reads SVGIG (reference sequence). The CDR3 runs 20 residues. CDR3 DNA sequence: TGTGCCTGGGGGGACAGGGGGTTTAACTTTTTATCTCAGAACACCGGGGAGCTGTTTTTT. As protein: CAWGDRGFNFLSQNTGELFF.

The chain's CDR3 is CASSVAGGHFEQFF. The CDR3 region has the DNA TGCGCCAGCAGTGTAGCGGGAGGGCACTTTGAGCAGTTCTTC. The rearrangement joins TRBV10-2 to TRBJ2-1; 11 nucleotides agree with TRBD2. Germline CDR1 reads WSHSY; CDR2 reads SAAADI. V lost 4 bases and J lost 9; bases outside the gene matches: 5. This CDR3 spans 14 amino acids.

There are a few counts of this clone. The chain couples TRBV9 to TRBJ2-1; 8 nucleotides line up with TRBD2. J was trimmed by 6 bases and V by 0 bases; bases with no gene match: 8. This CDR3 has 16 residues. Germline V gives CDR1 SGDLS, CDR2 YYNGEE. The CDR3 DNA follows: TGTGCCAGCAGCGTAGGGGCGGGAGGATTAGGCAATGAGCAGTTCTTC. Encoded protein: CASSVGAGGLGNEQFF.

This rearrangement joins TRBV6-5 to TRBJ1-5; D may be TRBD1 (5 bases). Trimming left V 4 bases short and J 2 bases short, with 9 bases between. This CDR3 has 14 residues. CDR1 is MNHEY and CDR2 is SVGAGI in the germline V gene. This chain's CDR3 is CASSSLGGNQPQHF. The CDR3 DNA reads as TGTGCCAGCAGTTCTCTAGGGGGCAATCAGCCCCAGCATTTT.

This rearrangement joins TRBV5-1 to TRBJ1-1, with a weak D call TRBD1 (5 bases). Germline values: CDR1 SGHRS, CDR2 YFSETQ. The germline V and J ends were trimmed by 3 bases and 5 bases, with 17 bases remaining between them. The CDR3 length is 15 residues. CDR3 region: CASSSITTGETEAFF. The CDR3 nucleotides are TGCGCCAGCAGCTCTATCACCACAGGAGAGACTGAAGCTTTCTTT. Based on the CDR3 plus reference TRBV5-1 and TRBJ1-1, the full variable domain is KAGVTQTPRYLIKTRGQQVTLSCSPISGHRSVSWYQQTPGQGLQFLFEYFSETQRNKGNFPGRFSGRQFSNSRSEMNVSTLELGDSALYLCASSSITTGETEAFFGQGTRLTVV.

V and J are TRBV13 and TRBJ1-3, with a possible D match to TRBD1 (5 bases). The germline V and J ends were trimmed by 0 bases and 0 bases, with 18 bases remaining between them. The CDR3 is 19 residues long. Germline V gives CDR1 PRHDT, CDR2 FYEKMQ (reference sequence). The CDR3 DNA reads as TGTGCCAGCAGCTTAGGGGGGCTTTGGGGGACCGGCTCTGGAAACACCATATATTTT. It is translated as CASSLGGLWGTGSGNTIYF.

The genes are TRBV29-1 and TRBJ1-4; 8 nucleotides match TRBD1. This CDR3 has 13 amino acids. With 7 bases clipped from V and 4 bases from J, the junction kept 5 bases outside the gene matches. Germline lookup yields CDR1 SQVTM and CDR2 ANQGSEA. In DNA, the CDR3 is TGCAGCGCTGGACAGGGAAGTAATGAAAAACTGTTTTTT. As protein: CSAGQGSNEKLFF. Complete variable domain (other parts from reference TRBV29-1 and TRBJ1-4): SAVISQKPSRDICQRGTSLTIQCQVDSQVTMMFWYRQQPGQSLTLIATANQGSEATYESGFVIDKFPISRPNLTFSTLTVSNMSPEDSSIYLCSAGQGSNEKLFFGSGTQLSVL.

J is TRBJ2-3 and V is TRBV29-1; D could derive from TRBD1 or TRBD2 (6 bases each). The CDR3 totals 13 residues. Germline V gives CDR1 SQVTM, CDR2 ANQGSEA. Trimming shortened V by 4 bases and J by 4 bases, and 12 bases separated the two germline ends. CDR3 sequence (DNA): TGCAGCGTTGGGGCAGGGGAGGCAGATACGCAGTATTTT. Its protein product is CSVGAGEADTQYF.

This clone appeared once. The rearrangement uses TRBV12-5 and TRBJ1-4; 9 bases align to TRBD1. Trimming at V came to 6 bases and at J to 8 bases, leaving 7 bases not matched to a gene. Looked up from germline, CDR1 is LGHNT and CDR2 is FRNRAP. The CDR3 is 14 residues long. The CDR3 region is CASGPGQGGEKLFF. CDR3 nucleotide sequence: TGTGCTAGTGGACCGGGACAGGGAGGCGAAAAACTGTTTTTT.

In DNA form, the CDR3 reads TGTGCCAGCAGCGCGCAGGGGGCAACTAATGAAAAACTGTTTTTT. Translated, it gives CASSAQGATNEKLFF. The chain employs TRBV9 and TRBJ1-4; 7 nucleotides match TRBD1. The germline V gene has CDR1 SGDLS and CDR2 YYNGEE. CDR3 length equals 15 residues. With 3 bases clipped from V and 0 bases from J, the junction kept 2 bases outside the gene matches.

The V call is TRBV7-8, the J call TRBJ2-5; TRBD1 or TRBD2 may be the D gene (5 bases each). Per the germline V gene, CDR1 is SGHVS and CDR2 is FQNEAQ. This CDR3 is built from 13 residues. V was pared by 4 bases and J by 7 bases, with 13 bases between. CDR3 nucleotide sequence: TGTGCCAGCAGCTCCGGGGCCGTCGGGACCCAGTACTTC. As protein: CASSSGAVGTQYF.

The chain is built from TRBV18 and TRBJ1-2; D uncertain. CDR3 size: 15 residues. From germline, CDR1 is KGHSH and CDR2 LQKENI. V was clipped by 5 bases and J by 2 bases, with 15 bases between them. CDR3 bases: TGTGCCAGCTCAGCCACAGCAGATTCCAACTATGGCTACACCTTC. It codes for CASSATADSNYGYTF.

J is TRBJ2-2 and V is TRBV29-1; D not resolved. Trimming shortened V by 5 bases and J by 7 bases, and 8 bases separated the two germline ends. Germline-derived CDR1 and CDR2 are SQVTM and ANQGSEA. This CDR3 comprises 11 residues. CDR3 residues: CSVTYLGELFF. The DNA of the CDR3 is TGCAGCGTTACATACCTCGGGGAGCTGTTTTTT.

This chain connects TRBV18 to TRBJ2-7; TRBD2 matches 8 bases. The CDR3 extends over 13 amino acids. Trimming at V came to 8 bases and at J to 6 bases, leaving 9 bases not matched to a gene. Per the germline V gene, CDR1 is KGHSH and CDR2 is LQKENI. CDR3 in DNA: TGTGCCAGCACCGGGGGGGGGAGGAGCGAGCAGTACTTC. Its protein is CASTGGGRSEQYF.

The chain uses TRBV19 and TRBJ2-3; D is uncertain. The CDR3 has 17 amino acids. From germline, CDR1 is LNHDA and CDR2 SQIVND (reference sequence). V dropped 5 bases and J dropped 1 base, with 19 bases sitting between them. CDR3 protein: CASSLLLTRQGTDTQYF. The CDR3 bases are TGTGCCAGTAGTCTCCTATTGACACGGCAGGGCACAGATACGCAGTATTTT. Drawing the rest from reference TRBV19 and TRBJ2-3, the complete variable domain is DGGITQSPKYLFRKEGQNVTLSCEQNLNHDAMYWYRQDPGQGLRLIYYSQIVNDFQKGDIAEGYSVSREKKESFPLTVTSAQKNPTAFYLCASSLLLTRQGTDTQYFGPGTRLTVL.

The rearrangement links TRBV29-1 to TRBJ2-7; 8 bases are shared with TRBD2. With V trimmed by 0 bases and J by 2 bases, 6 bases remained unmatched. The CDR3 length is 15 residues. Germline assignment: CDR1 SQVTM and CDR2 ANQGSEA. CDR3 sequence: CSVEDFGTRTYEQYF. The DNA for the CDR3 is TGCAGCGTTGAAGATTTTGGGACTAGAACCTACGAGCAGTACTTC.